This is a list of T cell receptor beta chains from one sample in a study of blood T cell repertoires in COVID-19. Sequenced by immunoSEQ multiplex PCR; TCRdb stores in-frame clones only, minus some. This table has 100,000 to 150,000 clones, about 81% appearing once. Sequences were obtained from PBMCs or T cells enriched from blood (not recorded which). The source is a man aged 35-49 years with acute COVID-19. Both conserved end residues are part of each CDR3. A D gene is named only where the DNA matches it firmly. Clone size is not always given. Where it is, it says once, few, many or a class for expanded clones.

v_gene	j_gene	abundance	d_gene	CDR3aa	CDR3nt
TRBV3-1/TRBV3-2	TRBJ1-3	.	.	CASSQNSYSGNTIYF	TGTGCCAGCAGCCAGAACTCCTACTCTGGAAACACCATATATTTT
TRBV7-3	TRBJ2-1	.	TRBD2	CANLAEPGEQFF	TGTGCCAATCTAGCGGAACCCGGTGAGCAGTTCTTC
TRBV6-5	TRBJ1-1	.	.	CASSPTGNTEAFF	TGTGCCAGCAGCCCCACAGGGAACACTGAAGCTTTCTTT
TRBV7-9	TRBJ1-6	.	.	CASSLWQGNSPLHF	TGTGCCAGCAGCTTATGGCAGGGGAATTCACCCCTCCACTTT
TRBV9	TRBJ2-7	once	.	CASSAKGGLIYEQYF	TGTGCCAGCAGCGCAAAAGGCGGACTGATCTACGAGCAGTACTTC
TRBV3-1/TRBV3-2	TRBJ2-1	.	TRBD2	CASSRRTSGPNEQFF	TGTGCCAGCAGCCGCAGGACTAGCGGCCCGAATGAGCAGTTCTTC
TRBV5-1	TRBJ1-6	.	.	CASSLAGPNSPLHF	TGCGCCAGCAGCTTGGCAGGGCCCAATTCACCCCTCCACTTT
TRBV5-1	TRBJ1-4	.	TRBD1	CASDRTGAGEKLFF	TGCGCCAGCGATCGAACAGGGGCAGGGGAAAAACTGTTTTTT
TRBV11-3	TRBJ2-2	.	TRBD1	CASSLVFGTGTTGELFF	TGTGCCAGCAGCTTAGTTTTCGGGACAGGGACCACCGGGGAGCTGTTTTTT
TRBV9	TRBJ1-1	.	.	CASSSRGRLNTEAFF	TGTGCCAGCAGCTCTCGAGGTCGGCTGAACACTGAAGCTTTCTTT
TRBV7-3	TRBJ2-7	.	TRBD1	CASSLTGNDEQYF	TGTGCCAGCAGCTTGACAGGGAACGACGAGCAGTACTTC
TRBV6-5	TRBJ2-7	.	TRBD2	CASSFGGGYEQYF	TGTGCCAGCAGTTTTGGGGGGGGGTACGAGCAGTACTTC
TRBV28	TRBJ1-2	.	.	CASSLNLYGYTF	TGTGCCAGCAGTTTGAACTTATATGGCTACACCTTC
TRBV3-1/TRBV3-2	TRBJ1-3	.	.	CASSQRQSSGNTIYF	TGTGCCAGCAGCCAGCGACAGAGCTCTGGAAACACCATATATTTT
TRBV5-1	TRBJ2-3	.	TRBD2	CASSFGPRLAGRRTGTDTQYF	TGCGCCAGCAGCTTTGGGCCAAGACTAGCGGGGAGACGCACGGGAACAGATACGCAGTATTTT
TRBV9	TRBJ2-1	.	TRBD2	CASSDSGSGTYNEQFF	TGTGCCAGCAGCGACTCGGGTAGCGGGACCTACAATGAGCAGTTCTTC
TRBV4-2	TRBJ2-3	.	TRBD2	CASSQVSGGETDTQYF	TGTGCCAGCAGCCAAGTGAGCGGGGGGGAGACAGATACGCAGTATTTT
TRBV7-2	TRBJ2-1	.	TRBD1	CASSPQGINEQFF	TGTGCCAGCAGCCCACAGGGGATCAATGAGCAGTTCTTC
TRBV19	TRBJ1-1	.	.	CASPSNTEAFF	TGTGCCAGCCCGTCGAACACTGAAGCTTTCTTT
TRBV9	TRBJ2-1	.	.	CASSVGGSWGQNEQFF	TGTGCCAGCAGCGTAGGAGGTAGCTGGGGGCAGAATGAGCAGTTCTTC
TRBV7-2	TRBJ2-5	.	.	CASSLAGASRETQYF	TGTGCCAGCAGCTTAGCGGGGGCGTCCCGAGAGACCCAGTACTTC
TRBV24-1	TRBJ2-3	.	TRBD1	CATSDAWDRAADTQYF	TGTGCCACCAGTGATGCCTGGGACAGGGCAGCTGATACGCAGTATTTT
TRBV2	TRBJ1-2	few	TRBD1	CATKRGTGGSLDGYTF	TGTGCCACCAAAAGGGGGACAGGGGGCTCTTTGGATGGCTACACCTTC
TRBV7-9	TRBJ2-6	.	TRBD2	CASRGTSGGFSGANVLTF	TGTGCCAGCAGAGGGACTAGCGGGGGTTTCTCTGGGGCCAACGTCCTGACTTTC
TRBV28	TRBJ1-6	.	TRBD1	CASNSLGTGIYNSPLHF	TGTGCCAGCAATAGCCTGGGGACAGGGATTTATAATTCACCCCTCCACTTT
TRBV2	TRBJ2-7	.	.	CATERDNSYEQYF	TGTGCCACAGAACGGGACAACTCCTACGAGCAGTACTTC
TRBV5-1	TRBJ1-1	.	.	CASTLGGGENTEAFF	TGCGCCAGCACCCTCGGGGGGGGTGAGAACACTGAAGCTTTCTTT
TRBV7-8	TRBJ1-5	.	.	CASSLVRGDRQPQHF	TGTGCCAGCAGCTTAGTCAGGGGTGATAGGCAGCCCCAGCATTTT
TRBV7-2	TRBJ1-2	.	.	CASSLEARIYGYTF	TGTGCCAGCAGCTTAGAGGCTAGGATCTATGGCTACACCTTC
TRBV7-9	TRBJ2-5	.	TRBD1	CASSLGTGQETQYF	TGTGCCAGCAGCCTCGGGACAGGGCAAGAGACCCAGTACTTC
TRBV24-1	TRBJ1-5	.	.	CATSEVESDQPQHF	TGTGCCACCAGTGAGGTCGAGAGCGATCAGCCCCAGCATTTT
TRBV2	TRBJ2-3	.	TRBD2	CASSVGLADTDTQYF	TGTGCCAGCAGTGTGGGACTAGCGGACACAGATACGCAGTATTTT